This is a list of T cell receptor beta chains from one sample in a study of cytomegalovirus exposure and HLA in healthy donors. Here immunoSEQ multiplex PCR was the method, and the copy in TCRdb shows in-frame clones only, minus some. The sample carries over 200,000 clones, around 89% recorded once. The sequenced material came from PBMCs. These TCRs come from a woman under 30 in good health and CMV-seronegative. CDR3s include the opening cysteine and the closing phenylalanine or tryptophan. A D gene is named only where the DNA matches it firmly. For some rows the clone size is stated as once, few or many, or as a class when expanded; others skip it.

v_call,clone_size,d_call,j_call,cdr3_aa,cdr3_nt
TRBV7-9,-,-,TRBJ2-3,CASSPRLGSTDTQYF,TGTGCCAGCAGCCCCCGACTAGGGAGCACAGATACGCAGTATTTT
TRBV7-9,-,TRBD1,TRBJ1-1,CSSTGQGRINTEAFF,TGTTCCAGCACAGGACAGGGGCGGATCAACACTGAAGCTTTCTTT
TRBV7-2,-,-,TRBJ2-5,CASSLTRRRVQETQYF,TGTGCCAGCAGCCTGACTAGACGGAGGGTACAAGAGACCCAGTACTTC
TRBV7-8,-,-,TRBJ1-5,CASSLNPLNAAYQPQHF,TGTGCCAGCAGCTTAAATCCTTTGAACGCGGCGTATCAGCCCCAGCATTTT
TRBV11-3,-,TRBD1,TRBJ2-2,CASSRRGQPNTGELFF,TGTGCCAGCAGCCGCCGGGGACAGCCGAACACCGGGGAGCTGTTTTTT
TRBV5-4,-,-,TRBJ2-7,CASSFFGGPNEQYF,TGTGCCAGCAGCTTCTTCGGGGGGCCCAACGAGCAGTACTTC
TRBV10-3,-,TRBD1,TRBJ1-6,CAISGGTGSPLHF,TGTGCCATCAGTGGGGGGACAGGTTCACCCCTCCACTTT
TRBV19,-,-,TRBJ1-1,CATRGDLYTEAFF,TGTGCCACCCGCGGGGACCTATACACTGAAGCTTTCTTT
TRBV19,-,TRBD1,TRBJ2-7,CASSRTGGFYEQYF,TGTGCCAGTAGTCGGACAGGGGGCTTCTACGAGCAGTACTTC
TRBV19,-,-,TRBJ2-2,CASKHMVQANTGELFF,TGTGCCAGCAAGCACATGGTGCAGGCGAACACCGGGGAGCTGTTTTTT
TRBV27,few,-,TRBJ1-2,CASSTTSGVGGGYTF,TGTGCCAGCAGCACCACCTCAGGGGTGGGTGGTGGCTACACCTTC
TRBV15,-,-,TRBJ2-3,CATSRVADTQYF,TGTGCCACCAGCAGAGTTGCGGATACGCAGTATTTT
TRBV27,once,-,TRBJ2-7,CASSLVGAGDEQYF,TGTGCCAGCAGTTTGGTGGGGGCCGGGGACGAGCAGTACTTC
TRBV4-2,-,TRBD2,TRBJ2-7,CASSQVGLAGTSYEQYF,TGTGCCAGCAGCCAGGTCGGACTAGCGGGGACCTCCTACGAGCAGTACTTC
TRBV7-3,once,-,TRBJ1-2,CASSPTGTSTTHTF,TGTGCCAGCAGCCCCACTGGGACATCGACCACCCACACCTTC
TRBV4-3,-,TRBD1,TRBJ1-2,CASSRRGQGDYGYTF,TGCGCCAGCAGCCGAAGGGGACAGGGAGATTATGGCTACACCTTC
TRBV7-2,-,TRBD2,TRBJ2-3,CASSLVASGGTDTQYF,TGTGCCAGCAGCTTAGTTGCTAGCGGGGGCACAGATACGCAGTATTTT
TRBV21-1,once,-,TRBJ2-5,CASSRTRDQETQYF,TGTGCCAGCAGCAGGACCAGGGACCAAGAGACCCAGTACTTC
TRBV9,-,-,TRBJ1-5,CASSVDRDSNQPQHF,TGTGCCAGCAGCGTAGACAGGGATAGCAATCAGCCCCAGCATTTT
TRBV10-3,-,TRBD2,TRBJ2-5,CAISTVEGLAGFQETQYF,TGTGCCATCAGTACCGTTGAAGGACTAGCGGGTTTCCAAGAGACCCAGTACTTC
TRBV7-8,-,-,TRBJ2-3,CASSLGRTSTDTQYF,TGTGCCAGCAGCTTAGGTCGGACTAGCACAGATACGCAGTATTTT